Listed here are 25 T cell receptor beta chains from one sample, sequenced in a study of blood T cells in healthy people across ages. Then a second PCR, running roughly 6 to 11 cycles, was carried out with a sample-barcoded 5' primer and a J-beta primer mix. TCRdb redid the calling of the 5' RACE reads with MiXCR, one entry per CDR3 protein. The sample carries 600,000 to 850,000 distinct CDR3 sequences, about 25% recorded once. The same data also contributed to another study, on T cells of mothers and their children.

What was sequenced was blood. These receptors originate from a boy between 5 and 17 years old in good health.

In DNA, the CDR3 is TGTGCCAGCAGCTTAGGTCTAGCGGGAGCTGAGCAGTACTTC. Protein product: CASSLGLAGAEQYF. The chain is built from TRBV7-2 and TRBJ2-5; TRBD2 agrees at 10 bases. Germline-derived CDR1 and CDR2 are SGHTA and FQGNSA. After removal of 1 base from V and 11 bases from J, the junction contained 7 bases not matched to a gene. The CDR3 spans 14 residues.

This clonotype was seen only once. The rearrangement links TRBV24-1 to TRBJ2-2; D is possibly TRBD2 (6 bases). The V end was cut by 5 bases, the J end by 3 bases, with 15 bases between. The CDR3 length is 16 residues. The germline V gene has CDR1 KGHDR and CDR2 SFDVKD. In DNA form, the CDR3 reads TGTGCCACCAGTGCTGAGGAGGGCTATTACACCGGGGAGCTGTTTTTT. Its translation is CATSAEEGYYTGELFF.

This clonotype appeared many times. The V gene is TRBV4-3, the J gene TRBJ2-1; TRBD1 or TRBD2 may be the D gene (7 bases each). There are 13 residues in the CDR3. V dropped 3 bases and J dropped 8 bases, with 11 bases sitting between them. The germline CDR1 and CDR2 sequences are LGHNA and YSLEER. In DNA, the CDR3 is TGCGCCAGCAGCCATCAGGGGGGGTATGAGCAGTTCTTC. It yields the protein CASSHQGGYEQFF.

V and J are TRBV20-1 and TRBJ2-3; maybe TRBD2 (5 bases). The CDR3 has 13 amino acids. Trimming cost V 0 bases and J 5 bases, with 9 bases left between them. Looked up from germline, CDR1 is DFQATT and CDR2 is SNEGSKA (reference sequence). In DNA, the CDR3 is TGCAGTGCTAGAGATGAGGGAATAGATACGCAGTATTTT. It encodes CSARDEGIDTQYF.

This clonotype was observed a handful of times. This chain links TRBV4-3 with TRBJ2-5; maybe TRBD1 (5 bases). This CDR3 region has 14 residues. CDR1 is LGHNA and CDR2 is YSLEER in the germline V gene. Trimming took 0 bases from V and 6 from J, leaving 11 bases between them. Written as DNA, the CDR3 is TGCGCCAGCAGCCAAGATGTCAGGGTACAGACCCAGTACTTC. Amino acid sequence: CASSQDVRVQTQYF.

As DNA, the CDR3 is TGCGCCAGCAGCTTCCAAATGAGGGGGCGGGAGAGCCAAGAGACCCAGTACTTC. Translating it yields CASSFQMRGRESQETQYF. The chain carries TRBV5-1 and TRBJ2-5; tentatively, D is TRBD1 or TRBD2 (7 bases each). Germline lookup yields CDR1 SGHRS and CDR2 YFSETQ. V was shortened by 2 bases and J by 1 base, with 21 bases between the two germline ends. This CDR3 comprises 18 residues. The complete variable domain, with remaining parts taken from reference TRBV5-1 and TRBJ2-5, reads KAGVTQTPRYLIKTRGQQVTLSCSPISGHRSVSWYQQTPGQGLQFLFEYFSETQRNKGNFPGRFSGRQFSNSRSEMNVSTLELGDSALYLCASSFQMRGRESQETQYFGPGTRLLVL.

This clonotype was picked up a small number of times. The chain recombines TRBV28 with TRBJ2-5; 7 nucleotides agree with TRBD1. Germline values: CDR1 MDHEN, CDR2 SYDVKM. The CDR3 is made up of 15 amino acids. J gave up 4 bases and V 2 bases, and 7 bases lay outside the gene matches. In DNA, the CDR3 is TGTGCCAGCAGTTTACGGGACGCAGGGGGAGAGACCCAGTACTTC. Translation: CASSLRDAGGETQYF.

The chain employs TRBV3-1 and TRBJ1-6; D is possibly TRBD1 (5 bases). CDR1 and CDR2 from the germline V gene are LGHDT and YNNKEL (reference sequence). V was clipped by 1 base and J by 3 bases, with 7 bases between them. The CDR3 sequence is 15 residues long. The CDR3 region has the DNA TGTGCCAGCAGCCAAGCCGACAGCTATAATTCACCCCTCCACTTT. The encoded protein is CASSQADSYNSPLHF.

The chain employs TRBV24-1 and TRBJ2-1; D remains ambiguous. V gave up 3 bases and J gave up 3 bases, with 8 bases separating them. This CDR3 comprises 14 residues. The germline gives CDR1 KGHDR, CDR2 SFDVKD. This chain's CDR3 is CATSDGRRYNEQFF. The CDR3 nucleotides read TGTGCCACCAGTGATGGCCGGCGCTACAATGAGCAGTTCTTC.

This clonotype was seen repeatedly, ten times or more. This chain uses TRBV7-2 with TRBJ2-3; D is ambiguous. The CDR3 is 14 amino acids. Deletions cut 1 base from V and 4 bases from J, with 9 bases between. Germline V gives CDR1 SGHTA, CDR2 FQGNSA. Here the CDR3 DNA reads TGTGCCAGCAGCTTAGGGGGTTCGGCAGATACGCAGTATTTT. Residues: CASSLGGSADTQYF.

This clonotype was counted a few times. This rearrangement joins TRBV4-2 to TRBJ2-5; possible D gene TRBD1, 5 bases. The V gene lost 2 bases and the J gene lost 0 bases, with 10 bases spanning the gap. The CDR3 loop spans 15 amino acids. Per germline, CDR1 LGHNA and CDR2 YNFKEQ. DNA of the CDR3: TGTGCCAGCAGCCAATCTTGGGGCGACCAAGAGACCCAGTACTTC. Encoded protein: CASSQSWGDQETQYF.

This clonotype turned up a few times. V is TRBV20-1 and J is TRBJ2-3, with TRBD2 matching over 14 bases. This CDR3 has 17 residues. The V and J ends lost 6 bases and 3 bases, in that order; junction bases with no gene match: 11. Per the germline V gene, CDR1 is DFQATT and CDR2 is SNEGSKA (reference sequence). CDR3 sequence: CSAELGLAGDETDTQYF. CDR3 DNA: TGCAGTGCCGAACTGGGACTAGCGGGAGACGAAACAGATACGCAGTATTTT.

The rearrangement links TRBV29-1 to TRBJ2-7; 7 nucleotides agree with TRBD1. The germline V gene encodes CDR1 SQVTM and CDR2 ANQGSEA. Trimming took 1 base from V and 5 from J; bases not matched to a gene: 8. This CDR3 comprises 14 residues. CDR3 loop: CSVEGGTESHEQYF. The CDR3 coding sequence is TGCAGCGTTGAAGGGGGGACAGAGTCCCACGAGCAGTACTTC.

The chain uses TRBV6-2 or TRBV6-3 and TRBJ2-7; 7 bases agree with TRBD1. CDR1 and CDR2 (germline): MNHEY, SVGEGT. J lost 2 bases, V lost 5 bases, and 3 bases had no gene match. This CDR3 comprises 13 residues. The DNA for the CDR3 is TGTGCCAGCAGTGAGGGGGCAACCTACGAGCAGTACTTC. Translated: CASSEGATYEQYF.

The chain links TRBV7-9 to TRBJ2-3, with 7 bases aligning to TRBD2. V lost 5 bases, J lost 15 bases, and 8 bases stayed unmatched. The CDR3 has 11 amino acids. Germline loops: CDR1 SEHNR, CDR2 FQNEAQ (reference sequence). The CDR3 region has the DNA TGTGCCAGCAGCCGGGACTACTATCCCTATTTT. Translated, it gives CASSRDYYPYF.

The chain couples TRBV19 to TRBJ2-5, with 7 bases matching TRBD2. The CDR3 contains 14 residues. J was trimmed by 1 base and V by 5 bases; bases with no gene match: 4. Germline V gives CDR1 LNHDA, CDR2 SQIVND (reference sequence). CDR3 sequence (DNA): TGTGCCAGTAGTCCAGCGGGGACCCAAGAGACCCAGTACTTC. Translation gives CASSPAGTQETQYF. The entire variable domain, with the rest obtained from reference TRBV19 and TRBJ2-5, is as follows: DGGITQSPKYLFRKEGQNVTLSCEQNLNHDAMYWYRQDPGQGLRLIYYSQIVNDFQKGDIAEGYSVSREKKESFPLTVTSAQKNPTAFYLCASSPAGTQETQYFGPGTRLLVL.

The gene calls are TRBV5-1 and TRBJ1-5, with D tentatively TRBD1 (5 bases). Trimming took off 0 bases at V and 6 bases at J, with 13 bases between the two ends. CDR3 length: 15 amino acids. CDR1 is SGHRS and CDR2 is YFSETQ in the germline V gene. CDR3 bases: TGCGCCAGCAGCTTGGGTCCAGGGACGGGTCAGCCCCAGCATTTT. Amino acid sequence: CASSLGPGTGQPQHF.

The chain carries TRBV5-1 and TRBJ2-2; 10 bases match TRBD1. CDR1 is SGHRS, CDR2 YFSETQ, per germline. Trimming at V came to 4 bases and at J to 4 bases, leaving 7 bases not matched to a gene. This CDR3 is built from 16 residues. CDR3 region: CASSLTGTGVTGELFF. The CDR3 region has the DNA TGCGCCAGCAGCCTTACTGGGACAGGGGTCACCGGGGAGCTGTTTTTT.

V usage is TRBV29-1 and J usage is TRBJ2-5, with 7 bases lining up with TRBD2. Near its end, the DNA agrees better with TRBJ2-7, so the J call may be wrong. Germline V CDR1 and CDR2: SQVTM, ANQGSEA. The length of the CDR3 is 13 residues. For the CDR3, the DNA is TGCAGCGTTGAATTTGCGGGAGTATACGAGCAGTACTTC. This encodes CSVEFAGVYEQYF.

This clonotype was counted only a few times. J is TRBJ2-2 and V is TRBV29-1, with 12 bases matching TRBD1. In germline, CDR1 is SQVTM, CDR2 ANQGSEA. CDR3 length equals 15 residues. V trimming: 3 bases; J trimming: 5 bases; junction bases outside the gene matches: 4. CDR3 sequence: CSVDLGQGATGELFF. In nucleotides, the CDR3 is TGCAGCGTTGATCTGGGACAGGGGGCTACCGGGGAGCTGTTTTTT.

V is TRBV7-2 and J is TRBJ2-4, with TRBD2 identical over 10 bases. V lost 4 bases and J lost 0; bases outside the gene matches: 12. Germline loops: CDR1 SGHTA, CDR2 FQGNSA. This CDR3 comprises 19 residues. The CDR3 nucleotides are TGTGCCAGCAGCTCCCTCCTAGCGGGAGAGATACTAGCCAAAAACATTCAGTACTTC. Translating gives CASSSLLAGEILAKNIQYF. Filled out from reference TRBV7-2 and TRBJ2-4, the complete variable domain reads GAGVSQSPSNKVTEKGKDVELRCDPISGHTALYWYRQSLGQGLEFLIYFQGNSAPDKSGLPSDRFSAERTGGSVSTLTIQRTQQEDSAVYLCASSSLLAGEILAKNIQYFGAGTRLSVL.

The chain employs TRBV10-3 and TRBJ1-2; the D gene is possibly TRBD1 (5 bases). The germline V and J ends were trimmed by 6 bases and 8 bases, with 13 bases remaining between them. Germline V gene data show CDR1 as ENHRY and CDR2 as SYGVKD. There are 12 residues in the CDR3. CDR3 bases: TGTGCCATCAGCGAGACAGAGCTGGGCTACACCTTC. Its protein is CAISETELGYTF.

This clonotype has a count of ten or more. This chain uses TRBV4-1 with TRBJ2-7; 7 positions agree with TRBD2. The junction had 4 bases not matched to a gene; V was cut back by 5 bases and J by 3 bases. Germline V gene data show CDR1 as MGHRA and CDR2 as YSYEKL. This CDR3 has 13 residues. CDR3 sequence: CASSFTSDYEQYF. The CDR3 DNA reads TGCGCCAGCAGCTTTACTAGCGACTACGAGCAGTACTTC.

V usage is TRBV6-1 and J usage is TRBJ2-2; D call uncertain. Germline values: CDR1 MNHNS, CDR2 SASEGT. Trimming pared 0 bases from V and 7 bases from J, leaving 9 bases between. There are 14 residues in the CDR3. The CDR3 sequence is CASSEARSDGELFF. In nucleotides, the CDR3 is TGTGCCAGCAGTGAAGCGAGGAGCGACGGGGAGCTGTTTTTT.

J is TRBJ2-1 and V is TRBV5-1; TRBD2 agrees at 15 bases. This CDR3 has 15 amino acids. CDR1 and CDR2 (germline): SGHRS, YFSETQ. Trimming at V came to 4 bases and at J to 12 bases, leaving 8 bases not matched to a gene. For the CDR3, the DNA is TGCGCCAGCAGCCCCTCGGGACTAGCGGGAGGCATGCAGTTCTTC. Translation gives CASSPSGLAGGMQFF. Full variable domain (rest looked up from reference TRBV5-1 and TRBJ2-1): KAGVTQTPRYLIKTRGQQVTLSCSPISGHRSVSWYQQTPGQGLQFLFEYFSETQRNKGNFPGRFSGRQFSNSRSEMNVSTLELGDSALYLCASSPSGLAGGMQFFGPGTRLTVL.